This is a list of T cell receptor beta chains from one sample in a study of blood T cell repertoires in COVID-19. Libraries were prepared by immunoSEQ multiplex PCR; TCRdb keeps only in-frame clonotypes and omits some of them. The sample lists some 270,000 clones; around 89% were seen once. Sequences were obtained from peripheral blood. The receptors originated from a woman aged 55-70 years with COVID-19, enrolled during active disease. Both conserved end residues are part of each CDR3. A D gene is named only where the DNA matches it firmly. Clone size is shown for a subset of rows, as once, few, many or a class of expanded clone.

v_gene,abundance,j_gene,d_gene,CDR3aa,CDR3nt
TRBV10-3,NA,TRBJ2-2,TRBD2,CAISEGSGGPNTGELFF,TGTGCCATCAGTGAGGGTAGCGGGGGCCCGAACACCGGGGAGCTGTTTTTT
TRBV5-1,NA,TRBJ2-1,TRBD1,CASGQGTLYNEQFF,TGCGCCAGCGGACAGGGAACCCTCTACAATGAGCAGTTCTTC
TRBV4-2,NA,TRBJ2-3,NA,CASSQASLGVRADTQYF,TGTGCCAGCAGCCAAGCTTCGCTCGGGGTACGGGCAGATACGCAGTATTTT
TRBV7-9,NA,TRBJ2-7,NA,CASSLSRQGTYEQYF,TGTGCCAGCAGCTTATCGAGGCAGGGAACGTACGAGCAGTACTTC
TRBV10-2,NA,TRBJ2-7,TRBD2,CAVGSGTEQYF,TGCGCGGTTGGGAGCGGGACCGAGCAGTACTTC
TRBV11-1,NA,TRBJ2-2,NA,CASSLSSQGLTGELFF,TGTGCCAGCAGCTTATCGAGCCAGGGGCTCACCGGGGAGCTGTTTTTT
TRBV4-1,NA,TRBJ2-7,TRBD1,CASSPGTGTDEQYF,TGCGCCAGCAGCCCCGGGACAGGGACTGACGAGCAGTACTTC
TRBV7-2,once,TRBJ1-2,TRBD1,CASSSTGILSKGYTF,TGTGCCAGCAGCTCGACAGGGATCTTAAGTAAAGGCTACACCTTC
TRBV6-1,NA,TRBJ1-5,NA,CASSEFVGGSNQPQHF,TGTGCCAGCAGTGAATTTGTAGGGGGTAGCAATCAGCCCCAGCATTTT
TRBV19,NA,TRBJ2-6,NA,CASSPRTAPSGANVLTF,TGTGCCAGTAGTCCGAGGACAGCCCCCTCTGGGGCCAACGTCCTGACTTTC
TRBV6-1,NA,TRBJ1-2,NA,CASSEGRRLGYTF,TGTGCCAGCAGTGAAGGAAGGCGGTTGGGCTACACCTTC
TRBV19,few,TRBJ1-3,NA,CASSLSGGGAGNTIYF,TGTGCCAGTAGTCTCAGCGGGGGGGGAGCTGGAAACACCATATATTTT
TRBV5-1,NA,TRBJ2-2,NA,CASSLVSGANTGELFF,TGCGCCAGCAGCTTGGTGTCGGGGGCGAACACCGGGGAGCTGTTTTTT
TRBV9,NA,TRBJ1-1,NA,CASSRLGTTNTEAFF,TGTGCCAGCAGCCGATTAGGGACAACTAACACTGAAGCTTTCTTT
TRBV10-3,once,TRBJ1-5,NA,CAISEPDQPQHF,TGTGCCATCAGTGAGCCTGATCAGCCCCAGCATTTT
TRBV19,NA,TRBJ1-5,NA,CASSTAGNQPQHF,TGTGCCAGTAGTACCGCGGGCAATCAGCCCCAGCATTTT
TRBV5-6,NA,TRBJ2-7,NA,CASSLNPNYEQYF,TGTGCCAGCAGCTTGAATCCTAACTACGAGCAGTACTTC
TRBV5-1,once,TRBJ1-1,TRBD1,CASSLGTGERTEAFF,TGCGCCAGCAGCTTGGGGACAGGGGAAAGGACTGAAGCTTTCTTT
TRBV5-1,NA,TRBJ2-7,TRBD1,CASSLVGTVSDEQYF,TGCGCCAGCAGCTTGGTTGGGACAGTAAGCGACGAGCAGTACTTC
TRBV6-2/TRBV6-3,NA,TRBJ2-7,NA,CASSQTKTYEQYF,TGTGCCAGCAGTCAGACTAAAACCTACGAGCAGTACTTC
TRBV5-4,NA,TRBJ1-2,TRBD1,CASSPGQGGGYGYTF,TGTGCCAGCAGCCCGGGACAGGGAGGAGGCTATGGCTACACCTTC
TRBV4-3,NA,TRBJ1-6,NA,CASSPSERAGAPLHF,TGCGCCAGCAGCCCCTCGGAGAGGGCCGGGGCACCCCTCCACTTT
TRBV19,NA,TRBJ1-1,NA,CASSIAPGRGTEAFF,TGTGCCAGTAGTATAGCCCCAGGTCGGGGCACTGAAGCTTTCTTT
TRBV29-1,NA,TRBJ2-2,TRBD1,CSVTGTVNTGELFF,TGCAGCGTTACCGGGACAGTTAACACCGGGGAGCTGTTTTTT
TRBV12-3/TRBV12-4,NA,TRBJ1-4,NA,CASSGPANEKLFF,TGTGCCAGCAGTGGGCCGGCTAATGAAAAACTGTTTTTT
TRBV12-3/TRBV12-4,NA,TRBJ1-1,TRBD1,CASRRDRNTEAFF,TGTGCCAGCAGACGGGACAGGAACACTGAAGCTTTCTTT
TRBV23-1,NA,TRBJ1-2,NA,CASSLAPDRSGYTF,TGCGCCAGCAGTCTCGCCCCCGACAGGTCTGGCTACACCTTC
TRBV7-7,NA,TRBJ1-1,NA,CASSRTEDTEAFF,TGTGCCAGCAGCCGAACAGAAGACACTGAAGCTTTCTTT
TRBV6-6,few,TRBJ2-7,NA,CASSAAAYEQYF,TGTGCCAGCAGCGCCGCGGCCTACGAGCAGTACTTC
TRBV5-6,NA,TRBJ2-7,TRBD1,CASSLGQGAYEQYF,TGTGCCAGCAGCTTGGGACAGGGGGCTTACGAGCAGTACTTC
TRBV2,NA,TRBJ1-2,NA,CASKRQATNYGYTF,TGTGCCAGCAAACGACAGGCCACTAACTATGGCTACACCTTC
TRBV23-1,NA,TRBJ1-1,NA,CASPGRGANEAFF,TGCGCCAGCCCGGGACGGGGGGCGAATGAAGCTTTCTTT
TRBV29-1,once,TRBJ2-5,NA,CSVEALDTAKETQYF,TGCAGCGTTGAAGCCCTGGACACCGCCAAAGAGACCCAGTACTTC
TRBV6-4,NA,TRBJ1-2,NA,CASSAGDGTTNYGYTF,TGTGCCAGCAGTGCGGGGGACGGAACCACTAACTATGGCTACACCTTC
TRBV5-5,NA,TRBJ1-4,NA,CASSSDGGRQPNEKLFF,TGTGCCAGCAGCTCTGATGGGGGGAGGCAGCCCAATGAAAAACTGTTTTTT
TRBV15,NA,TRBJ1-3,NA,CATSTERFFGNTIYF,TGTGCCACCAGCACAGAGAGGTTTTTTGGAAACACCATATATTTT